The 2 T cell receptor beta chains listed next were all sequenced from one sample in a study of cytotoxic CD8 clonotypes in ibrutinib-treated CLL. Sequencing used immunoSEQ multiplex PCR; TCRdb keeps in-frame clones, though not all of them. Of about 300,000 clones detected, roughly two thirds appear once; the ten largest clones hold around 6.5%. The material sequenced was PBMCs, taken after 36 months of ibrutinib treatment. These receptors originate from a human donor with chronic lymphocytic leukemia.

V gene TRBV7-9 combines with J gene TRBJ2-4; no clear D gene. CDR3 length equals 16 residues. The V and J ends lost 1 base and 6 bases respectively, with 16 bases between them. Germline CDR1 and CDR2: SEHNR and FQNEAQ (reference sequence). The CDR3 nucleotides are TGTGCCAGCAGCTTAGACTACCGAGGTACCCCAAACATTCAGTACTTC. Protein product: CASSLDYRGTPNIQYF.

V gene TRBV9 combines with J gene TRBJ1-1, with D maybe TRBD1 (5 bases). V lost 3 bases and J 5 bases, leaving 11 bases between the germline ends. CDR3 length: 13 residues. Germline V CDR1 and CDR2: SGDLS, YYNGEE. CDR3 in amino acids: CASSGGASTEAFF. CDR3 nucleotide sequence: TGTGCCAGCAGCGGTGGGGCGAGTACTGAAGCTTTCTTT.